The 21 T cell receptor beta chains below come from one sample, sequenced in a study of cytomegalovirus exposure and HLA in healthy donors. PCR was performed using 60 Vbeta and 13 Jbeta primers. Some clones are missing from TCRdb's copy, which holds only in-frame ones; the method was immunoSEQ multiplex PCR. The repertoire holds around 190,000 clones, with roughly 85% as singletons. The sequenced material came from PBMCs. Receptors originate from a woman in her forties in good health and CMV-seronegative.

J is TRBJ2-6 and V is TRBV14; D remains unclear. Trimming pared 0 bases from V and 0 bases from J, leaving 6 bases between. Germline V gives CDR1 SGHDN, CDR2 FVKESK. CDR3 length: 16 residues. The CDR3 is CASSQDFRSGANVLTF. CDR3 bases: TGTGCCAGCAGCCAAGATTTTCGCTCTGGGGCCAACGTCCTGACTTTC.

The chain has TRBV30 and TRBJ1-5; D not resolved. The germline V gene encodes CDR1 GTSNPN and CDR2 SVGIG (reference sequence). V lost 0 bases and J lost 1, with 10 bases in between. This CDR3 comprises 15 residues. CDR3 sequence: CAWSVLKSSNQPQHF. The CDR3 DNA reads TGTGCCTGGAGTGTACTTAAGTCGAGCAATCAGCCCCAGCATTTT.

V usage is TRBV4-1 and J usage is TRBJ2-5, with 9 bases lining up with TRBD1. Germline V gene lookup returns CDR1 MGHRA and CDR2 YSYEKL. The CDR3 extends over 15 amino acids. V lost 8 bases and J lost 5; bases outside the gene matches: 12. The CDR3 here is CASGIGGTGSETQYF. Here the CDR3 DNA reads TGCGCCAGCGGGATAGGGGGGACAGGGTCGGAGACCCAGTACTTC.

This clone was observed once. This chain joins TRBV29-1 and TRBJ2-1; TRBD1 aligns across 7 bases. The length of the CDR3 is 15 residues. CDR1 is SQVTM and CDR2 is ANQGSEA in the germline V gene. Germline trimming cut 7 bases from V and 0 bases from J; bases unmatched to any gene: 9. CDR3 bases: TGCAGCGGTGTGACGACAGGGAGCTCCTACAATGAGCAGTTCTTC. Its protein product is CSGVTTGSSYNEQFF.

The V call is TRBV7-2, the J call TRBJ2-2; TRBD2 matches at 10 bases. Germline CDR1 reads SGHTA; CDR2 reads FQGNSA. The CDR3 contains 14 residues. Unmatched junction bases numbered 2, after V lost 2 bases and J lost 8 bases. The CDR3 here is CASSLLAGAGELFF. The DNA of the CDR3 is TGTGCCAGCAGCTTACTAGCGGGAGCTGGGGAGCTGTTTTTT. The full variable domain, its missing parts supplied by reference TRBV7-2 and TRBJ2-2, is GAGVSQSPSNKVTEKGKDVELRCDPISGHTALYWYRQSLGQGLEFLIYFQGNSAPDKSGLPSDRFSAERTGGSVSTLTIQRTQQEDSAVYLCASSLLAGAGELFFGEGSRLTVL.

The CDR3: CASSSWGQFNYGYTF. CDR3 in DNA: TGTGCCAGCAGCTCATGGGGACAGTTTAACTATGGCTACACCTTC. The chain joins TRBV5-4 to TRBJ1-2; 7 bases align to TRBD1. The germline V gene encodes CDR1 SGHNT and CDR2 YYREEE (reference sequence). After removal of 3 bases from V and 1 base from J, the junction contained 6 bases not matched to a gene. The CDR3 is 15 residues long.

The rearrangement links TRBV6-5 to TRBJ1-2; TRBD1 matches 9 bases. Trimming at V came to 6 bases and at J to 7 bases, leaving 3 bases not matched to a gene. The CDR3 spans 12 residues. Germline CDR1 reads MNHEY; CDR2 reads SVGAGI. CDR3 nucleotides: TGTGCCAGCAGACAGGGGGCAATTGGCTACACCTTC. Translating gives CASRQGAIGYTF.

This clone was seen a handful of times. This chain joins TRBV6-5 and TRBJ1-1; 9 nucleotides agree with TRBD1. CDR1 and CDR2 from the germline V gene are MNHEY and SVGAGI. V shed 5 bases and J 6 bases; nucleotides not matched to a gene: 10. The CDR3 covers 15 residues. The CDR3 spells CASSPQQGARAEAFF. CDR3 coding DNA: TGTGCCAGCAGTCCTCAACAGGGGGCTAGGGCTGAAGCTTTCTTT.

This clone occurred a few times. The rearrangement joins TRBV7-3 to TRBJ2-3; the match to TRBD2 covers 13 bases. The CDR3 is made up of 20 amino acids. Germline CDR1 reads SGHTA; CDR2 reads FQGTGA. Losses at the gene ends were 4 bases for V and 1 base for J; bases not matched to a gene: 14. CDR3 protein: CASSSRPGTSGIGGTDTQYF. The DNA for the CDR3 is TGTGCCAGCAGCTCACGACCTGGGACTAGCGGGATCGGCGGCACAGATACGCAGTATTTT.

The rearrangement joins TRBV6-6 to TRBJ2-3; no clear D gene. The CDR3 has 11 amino acids. CDR1 and CDR2 from the germline V gene are MNHNY and SVGAGI (reference sequence). V lost 6 bases to trimming and J lost 6 bases, with 7 bases between them. As DNA, the CDR3 is TGTGCCAGCAGCCTAATTGATACGCAGTATTTT. This encodes CASSLIDTQYF.

The rearrangement uses TRBV28 and TRBJ1-4; D remains unclear. The V gene's germline CDR1 is MDHEN and CDR2 SYDVKM. The CDR3 runs to 15 residues. The V gene lost 5 bases and the J gene lost 7 bases, with 17 bases spanning the gap. The CDR3 region has the DNA TGTGCCAGCAGTGCCTCTAGCCCCCTTGGTGAAAAACTGTTTTTT. It encodes CASSASSPLGEKLFF.

A single count supports this clone. The rearrangement links TRBV7-9 to TRBJ2-3; D unresolved. CDR3 size: 14 residues. In germline, CDR1 is SEHNR, CDR2 FQNEAQ (reference sequence). V was shortened by 0 bases and J by 2 bases, with 6 bases between the two germline ends. The CDR3 region is CASSLASPTDTQYF. The CDR3, as DNA: TGTGCCAGCAGCTTAGCGAGCCCCACAGATACGCAGTATTTT. The entire variable domain, with the rest obtained from reference TRBV7-9 and TRBJ2-3, is as follows: DTGVSQNPRHKITKRGQNVTFRCDPISEHNRLYWYRQTLGQGPEFLTYFQNEAQLEKSRLLSDRFSAERPKGSFSTLEIQRTEQGDSAMYLCASSLASPTDTQYFGPGTRLTVL.

A remark on this clone: The sample carries other DNA sequences with the same CDR3. The chain carries TRBV20-1 and TRBJ2-1; no clear D. Between the trimmed V and J ends, which lost 1 base and 7 bases, there was a span of 5 bases. CDR3 length: 11 amino acids. Germline CDR1 is DFQATT and CDR2 is SNEGSKA (reference sequence). CDR3 nucleotide sequence: TGCAGTGCTAGAGTCTATAATGAGCAGTTCTTC. Translating gives CSARVYNEQFF.

This chain joins TRBV10-2 and TRBJ2-3, with D perhaps matching TRBD2 (7 bases). In germline, CDR1 is WSHSY, CDR2 SAAADI. V lost 2 bases and J lost 1, with 10 bases in between. The CDR3 loop spans 15 amino acids. CDR3 region: CASSEGGGRTDTQYF. CDR3 nucleotides: TGCGCCAGCAGTGAGGGGGGGGGCCGCACAGATACGCAGTATTTT.

This clone was seen more than once but under ten times. The chain has TRBV6-1 and TRBJ1-2; possibly TRBD1 for D (6 bases). The V end was cut by 2 bases, the J end by 0 bases, with 7 bases between. Germline-derived CDR1 and CDR2 are MNHNS and SASEGT. CDR3 size: 14 residues. CDR3 amino acids: CASSEQGTNYGYTF. CDR3 nucleotide sequence: TGTGCCAGCAGTGAACAGGGGACTAACTATGGCTACACCTTC.

The chain carries TRBV19 and TRBJ2-4, with TRBD2 matching 8 bases. The CDR3 length is 14 residues. The germline V gene has CDR1 LNHDA and CDR2 SQIVND (reference sequence). J lost 8 bases, V lost 5 bases, and 8 bases had no gene match. The CDR3 loop is CASSPRAGVDIQYF. Here the CDR3 DNA reads TGTGCCAGTAGTCCCCGAGCGGGGGTCGACATTCAGTACTTC.

This chain links TRBV29-1 with TRBJ1-2, with a tentative D call TRBD1 (5 bases). The CDR3 is made up of 13 amino acids. The V end lost 6 bases, the J end lost 8 bases, and 19 bases lay between the germline ends. Germline loops: CDR1 SQVTM, CDR2 ANQGSEA. In nucleotides, the CDR3 is TGCAGCGTAAGGCGGGGCCCCAGGCGCGGCTACACCTTC. Protein sequence: CSVRRGPRRGYTF. Full variable domain (outside the CDR3, taken from reference TRBV29-1 and TRBJ1-2): SAVISQKPSRDICQRGTSLTIQCQVDSQVTMMFWYRQQPGQSLTLIATANQGSEATYESGFVIDKFPISRPNLTFSTLTVSNMSPEDSSIYLCSVRRGPRRGYTFGSGTRLTVV.

The chain uses TRBV5-4 and TRBJ2-7, with 11 positions matching TRBD1. CDR1 is SGHNT and CDR2 is YYREEE in the germline V gene (reference sequence). Trimming took 3 bases from V and 3 from J; bases not matched to a gene: 8. The CDR3 spans 16 residues. CDR3 nucleotide sequence: TGTGCCAGCAGCTCCTACTCCGGGACAGGGGGCTACGAGCAGTACTTC. This sequence encodes CASSSYSGTGGYEQYF.

This clone was detected only a few times. For the CDR3, the DNA is TGTGCCAGCAGCTTGGAAGCAAACACTGAAGCTTTCTTT. Its protein product is CASSLEANTEAFF. J is TRBJ1-1 and V is TRBV5-6; the D is unclear. CDR1 and CDR2 from the germline V gene are SGHDT and YYEEEE. The CDR3 contains 13 residues. The V and J ends lost 0 bases and 2 bases respectively, with 5 bases between them. The full variable domain, with the rest looked up from reference TRBV5-6 and TRBJ1-1, is DAGVTQSPTHLIKTRGQQVTLRCSPKSGHDTVSWYQQALGQGPQFIFQYYEEEERQRGNFPDRFSGHQFPNYSSELNVNALLLGDSALYLCASSLEANTEAFFGQGTRLTVV.

This clone was observed a few times. The chain joins TRBV2 to TRBJ1-6, with TRBD1 matching 9 bases. V lost 6 bases and J lost 9; bases outside the gene matches: 9. The length of the CDR3 is 15 residues. Germline V gene lookup returns CDR1 SNHLY and CDR2 FYNNEI. CDR3 bases: TGTGCCAGCAGCGTAGACAGGGGGTTAGGTTCACCCCTCCACTTT. Protein: CASSVDRGLGSPLHF.

The CDR3 DNA reads TGTGCCAGCTCACCCGGGACAGGGGTCTCGCCGCGGGGCTACACCTTC. Its translation: CASSPGTGVSPRGYTF. The rearrangement links TRBV18 to TRBJ1-2; 10 bases align to TRBD1. V trimming: 3 bases; J trimming: 8 bases; junction bases outside the gene matches: 12. Germline V CDR1 and CDR2: KGHSH, LQKENI. This CDR3 contains 16 residues.